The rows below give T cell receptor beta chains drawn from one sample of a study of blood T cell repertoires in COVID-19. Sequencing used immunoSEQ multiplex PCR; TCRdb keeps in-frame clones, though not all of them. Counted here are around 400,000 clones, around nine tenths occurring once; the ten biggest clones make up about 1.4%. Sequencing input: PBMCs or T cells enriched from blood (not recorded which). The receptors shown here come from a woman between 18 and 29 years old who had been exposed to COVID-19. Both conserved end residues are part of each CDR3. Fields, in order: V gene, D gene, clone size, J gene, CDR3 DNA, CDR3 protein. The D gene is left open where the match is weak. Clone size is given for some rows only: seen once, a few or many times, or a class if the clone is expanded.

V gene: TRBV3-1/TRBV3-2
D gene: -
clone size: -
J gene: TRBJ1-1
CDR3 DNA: TGTGCCAGCAGCCAAGTCCCTATAAACACTGAAGCTTTCTTT
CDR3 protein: CASSQVPINTEAFF

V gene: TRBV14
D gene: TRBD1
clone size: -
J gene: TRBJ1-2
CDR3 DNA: TGTGCCAGCAGCCTCCCGGGACAGGGGCTCTATGGCTACACCTTC
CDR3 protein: CASSLPGQGLYGYTF

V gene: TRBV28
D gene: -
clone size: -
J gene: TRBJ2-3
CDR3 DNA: -
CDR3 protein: CASSLGMGGLAGGTPDTQYF

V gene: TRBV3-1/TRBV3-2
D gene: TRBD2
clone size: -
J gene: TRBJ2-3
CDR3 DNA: TGTGCCAGCCAGGTAGCGGGTTCAGATACGCAGTATTTT
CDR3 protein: CASQVAGSDTQYF

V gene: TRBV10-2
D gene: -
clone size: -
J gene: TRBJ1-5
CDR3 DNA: TGCGCCAGCAGTGATGGGGGCGCGGGCAATCAGCCCCAGCATTTT
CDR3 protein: CASSDGGAGNQPQHF

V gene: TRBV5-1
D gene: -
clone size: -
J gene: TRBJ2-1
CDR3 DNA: TGCGCCAGCAGCTTGGTTGTGGGCACCTACAATGAGCAGTTCTTC
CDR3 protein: CASSLVVGTYNEQFF

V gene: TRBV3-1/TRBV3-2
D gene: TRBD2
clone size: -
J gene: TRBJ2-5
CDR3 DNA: TGTGCCAGCAGCTACCCTAGGGGAGGGGAAGAGACCCAGTACTTC
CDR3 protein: CASSYPRGGEETQYF

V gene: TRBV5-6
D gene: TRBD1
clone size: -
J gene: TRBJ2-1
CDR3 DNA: TGTGCCAGCAGCTACGGACAGGGCCAGTTCTTC
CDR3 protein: CASSYGQGQFF

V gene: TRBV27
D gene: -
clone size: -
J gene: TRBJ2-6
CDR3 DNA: TGTGCCAGCAGTTTATCGGCCGGGGCCAACGTCCTGACTTTC
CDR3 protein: CASSLSAGANVLTF

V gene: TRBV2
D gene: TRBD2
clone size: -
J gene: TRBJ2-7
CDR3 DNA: TGTGCCAGCAGGACTAGCGCGATCTCCTACGAGCAGTACTTC
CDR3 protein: CASRTSAISYEQYF

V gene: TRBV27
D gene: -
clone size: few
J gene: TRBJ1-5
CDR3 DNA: TGTGCCAGCAGCCCCGAGACAGGAGAGAGGCGCAATCAGCCCCAGCATTTT
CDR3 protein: CASSPETGERRNQPQHF

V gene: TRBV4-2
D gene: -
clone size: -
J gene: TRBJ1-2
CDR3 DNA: TGTGCCAGCAGCCAAGACTATGCGGTCAACTATGGCTACACCTTC
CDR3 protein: CASSQDYAVNYGYTF

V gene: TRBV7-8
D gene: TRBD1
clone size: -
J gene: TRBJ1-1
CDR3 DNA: TGTGCCAGCAGCTTGAGAAGGGACAGGGTGAACACTGAAGCTTTCTTT
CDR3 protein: CASSLRRDRVNTEAFF

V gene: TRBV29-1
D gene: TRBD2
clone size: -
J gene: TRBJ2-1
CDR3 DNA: TGCAGCGTTGAAGGGGAGGGTTCGGTCAATGAGCAGTTCTTC
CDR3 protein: CSVEGEGSVNEQFF

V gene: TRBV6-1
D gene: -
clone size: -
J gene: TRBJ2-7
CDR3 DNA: TGTGCCAGCAGTGAGGTTAACGTCAGGAAGTACTTC
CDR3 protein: CASSEVNVRKYF

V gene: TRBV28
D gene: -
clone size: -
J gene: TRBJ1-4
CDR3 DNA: TGTGCCAGCAGCGCACGGGACATTGAAAAACTGTTTTTT
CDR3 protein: CASSARDIEKLFF

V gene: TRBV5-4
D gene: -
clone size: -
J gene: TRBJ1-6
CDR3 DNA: TGTGCCAGCAGCTTGCGGCCGGGACAAAATTCACCCCTCCACTTT
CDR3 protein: CASSLRPGQNSPLHF

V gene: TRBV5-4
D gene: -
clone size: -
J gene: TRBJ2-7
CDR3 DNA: TGTGCCAGCAGCCCGACTGAGACGGCCTACGAGCAGTACTTC
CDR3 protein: CASSPTETAYEQYF

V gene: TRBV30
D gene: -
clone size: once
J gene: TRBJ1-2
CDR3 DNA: TGTGCCTGGAGTGGGGGGACTGCTAACTATGGCTACACCTTC
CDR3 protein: CAWSGGTANYGYTF

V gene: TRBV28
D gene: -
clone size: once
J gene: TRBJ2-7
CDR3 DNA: TGTGCCAGCAGTGCTCAGGGGTACGAGCAGTACTTC
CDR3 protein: CASSAQGYEQYF

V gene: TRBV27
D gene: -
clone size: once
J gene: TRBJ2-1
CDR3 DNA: TGTGCCAGCAGTTTATATAGGACTCCGTACAATGAGCAGTTCTTC
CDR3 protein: CASSLYRTPYNEQFF

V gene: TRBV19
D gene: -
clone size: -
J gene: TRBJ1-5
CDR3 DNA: TGTGCCAGTAGTATAGGAGGGTTCGGCAATCAGCCCCAGCATTTT
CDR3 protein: CASSIGGFGNQPQHF

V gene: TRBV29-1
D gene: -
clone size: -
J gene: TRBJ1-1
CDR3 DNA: TGCAGCGTTATAACAGGTCCTGAAGCTTTCTTT
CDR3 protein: CSVITGPEAFF

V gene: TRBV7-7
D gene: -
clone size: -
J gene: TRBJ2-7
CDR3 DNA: TGTGCTAGCAGCTTATCCTATGCCTACGAGCAGTACTTC
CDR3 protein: CASSLSYAYEQYF

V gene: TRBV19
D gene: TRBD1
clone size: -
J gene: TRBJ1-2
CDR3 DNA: TGTGCCAGTATCAACCAGGGGGACAGGGGGATCAACTATGGCTACACCTTC
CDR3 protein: CASINQGDRGINYGYTF

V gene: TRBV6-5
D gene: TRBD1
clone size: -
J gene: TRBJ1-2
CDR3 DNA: TGTGCCAGCAGTTACGAGGGGGCCCATGGCTACACCTTC
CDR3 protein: CASSYEGAHGYTF

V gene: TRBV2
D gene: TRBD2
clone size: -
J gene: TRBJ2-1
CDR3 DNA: TGTGCCAGCAGTGGACTAGCGGGGTACTACAATGAGCAGTTCTTC
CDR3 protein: CASSGLAGYYNEQFF

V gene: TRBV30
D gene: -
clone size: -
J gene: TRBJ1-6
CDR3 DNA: TGTGCCTGGAGTGTACGGCGTGAGGGGGTTCGTTCCTATAATTCACCCCTCCACTTT
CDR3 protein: CAWSVRREGVRSYNSPLHF

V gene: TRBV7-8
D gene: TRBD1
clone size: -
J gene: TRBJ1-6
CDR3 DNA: TGTGCCAGCAGCTTTAATCGAGGGACAGGGGAGTCACCCCTCCACTTT
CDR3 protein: CASSFNRGTGESPLHF

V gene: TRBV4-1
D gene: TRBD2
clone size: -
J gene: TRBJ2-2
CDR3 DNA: TGCGCCAGCAGCCAAGAATGGGGAGGGCCAAACACCGGGGAGCTGTTTTTT
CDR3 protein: CASSQEWGGPNTGELFF

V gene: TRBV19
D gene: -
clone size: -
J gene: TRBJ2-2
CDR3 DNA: TGTGCCAGTAGGCATTGGCAGTCGAACACCGGGGAGCTGTTTTTT
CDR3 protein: CASRHWQSNTGELFF

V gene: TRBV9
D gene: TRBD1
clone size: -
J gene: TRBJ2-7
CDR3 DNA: TGTGCCAGCAGCAAAACCGGGACAGGGCCAAGGGAGCAGTACTTC
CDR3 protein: CASSKTGTGPREQYF

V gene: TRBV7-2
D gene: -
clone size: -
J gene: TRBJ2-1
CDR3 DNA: TGTGCCAGCAGCTTAGCTGGGGGCGTCAATTTCAATGAGCAGTTCTTC
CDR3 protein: CASSLAGGVNFNEQFF

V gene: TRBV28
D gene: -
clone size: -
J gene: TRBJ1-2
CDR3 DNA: TGTGCCAGCAGCATGGGGGGTTATGGCTACACCTTC
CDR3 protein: CASSMGGYGYTF

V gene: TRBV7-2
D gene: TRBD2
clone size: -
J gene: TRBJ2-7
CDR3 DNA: TGTGCCAGCAGCTTAGCAGCGGGGGGATCGTACGAGCAGTACTTC
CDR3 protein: CASSLAAGGSYEQYF

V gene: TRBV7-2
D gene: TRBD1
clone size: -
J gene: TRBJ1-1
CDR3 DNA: TGTGCCAGCAGCTTCGGGACAGCAACTACGAACACTGAAGCTTTCTTT
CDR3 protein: CASSFGTATTNTEAFF

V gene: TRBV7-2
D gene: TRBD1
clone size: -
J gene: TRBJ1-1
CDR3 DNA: TGTGCCAGCAGCGAGGGGGCGCGGCCTGAAGCTTTCTTT
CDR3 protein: CASSEGARPEAFF

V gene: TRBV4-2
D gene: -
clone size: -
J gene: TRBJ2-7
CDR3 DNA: TGTGCCAGCAGCCAAGAGCGCCTAGAATACGAGCAGTACTTC
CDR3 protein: CASSQERLEYEQYF

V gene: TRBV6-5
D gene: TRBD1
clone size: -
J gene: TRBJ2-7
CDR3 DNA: TGTGCCAGCAGTTACGGGGACAGGGGGGCCTACGAGCAGTACTTC
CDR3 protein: CASSYGDRGAYEQYF

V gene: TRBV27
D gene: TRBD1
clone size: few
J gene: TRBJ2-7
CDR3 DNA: TGTGCCAGCAGCCAAACCGGGACAGGCGTCCCCTACGAGCAGTACTTC
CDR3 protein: CASSQTGTGVPYEQYF

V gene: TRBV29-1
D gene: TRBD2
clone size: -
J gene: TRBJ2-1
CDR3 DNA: TGCAGCGTTGAAGATTACGGACTAGCGGGACTTGAGCAGTTCTTC
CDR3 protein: CSVEDYGLAGLEQFF

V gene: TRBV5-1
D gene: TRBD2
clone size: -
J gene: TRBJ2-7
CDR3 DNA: TGCGCCAGCAGCGACCCGGGACTAGCGGTACGTAGCTCCTACGAGCAGTACTTC
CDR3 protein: CASSDPGLAVRSSYEQYF

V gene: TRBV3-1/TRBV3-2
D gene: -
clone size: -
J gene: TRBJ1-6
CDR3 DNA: TGTGCCAGCAGCCAAGGGGGGCGCGATAATTCACCCCTCCACTTT
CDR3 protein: CASSQGGRDNSPLHF

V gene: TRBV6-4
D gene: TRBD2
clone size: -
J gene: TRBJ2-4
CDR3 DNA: TGTGCCAGCTGGACTAGCGGGGGCCGAACCAAAGCCAAAAACATTCAGTACTTC
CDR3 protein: CASWTSGGRTKAKNIQYF

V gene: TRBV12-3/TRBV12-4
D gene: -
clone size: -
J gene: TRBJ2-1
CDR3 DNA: TGTGCCAGCAGTAGAGACTCCTACAATGAGCAGTTCTTC
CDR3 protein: CASSRDSYNEQFF

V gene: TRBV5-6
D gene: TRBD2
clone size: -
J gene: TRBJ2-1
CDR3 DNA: TGTGCCAGCAGCTTCGGGGGGGCCCTTTACAATGAGCAGTTCTTC
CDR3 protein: CASSFGGALYNEQFF

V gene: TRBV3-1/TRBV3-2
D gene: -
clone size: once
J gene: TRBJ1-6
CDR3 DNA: TGTGCCAGCAGCCAAGGCGGCGGCGCAGGGAATTCACCCCTCCACTTT
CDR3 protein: CASSQGGGAGNSPLHF

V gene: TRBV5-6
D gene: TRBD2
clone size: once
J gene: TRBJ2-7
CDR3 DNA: TGTGCCAGCGGATCCCGGGAGGGCGGACGGGAGCAGTACTTC
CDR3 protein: CASGSREGGREQYF

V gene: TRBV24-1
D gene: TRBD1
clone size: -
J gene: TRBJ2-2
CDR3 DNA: TGTGCCACCAGTGAAACGGGACAGGGGGGCGGGGAGCTGTTTTTT
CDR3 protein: CATSETGQGGGELFF

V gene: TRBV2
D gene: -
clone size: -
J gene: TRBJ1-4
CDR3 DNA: TGTGCCCTCACGGTGGAAAAACTGTTTTTT
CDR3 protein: CALTVEKLFF

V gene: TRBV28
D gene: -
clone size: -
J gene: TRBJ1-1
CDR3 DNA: TGTGCCAGCATCGAAAGGGGGTTAGGGAACACTGAAGCTTTCTTT
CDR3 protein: CASIERGLGNTEAFF